A single sample is the source of the 12 T cell receptor beta chains below, sequenced in a study of siplizumab effects on memory and regulatory T cells. Sequencing was performed with immunoSEQ multiplex PCR; in TCRdb, only in-frame clones are kept and a portion is missing. The table shows approximately 120,000 clones, with 92% occurring only once. The sample comprised Tregs sorted from blood. These receptor sequences come from a human donor in good health.

The V call is TRBV5-8, the J call TRBJ2-2, with 8 bases matching TRBD1. The J segment lost 5 bases and the V segment lost 8 bases, leaving 5 bases of the junction unmatched. Per germline, CDR1 SGHTS and CDR2 YDEGEE. There are 13 residues in the CDR3. The CDR3 nucleotides read TGTGCCAGACGGGACAGGCGAACCGGGGAGCTGTTTTTT. Residues: CARRDRRTGELFF.

The genes are TRBV5-7 and TRBJ2-5; 11 bases agree with TRBD2. TRBV5-7 is assigned to the ORF class and has an uncertain function. V shed 0 bases, J shed 2 bases, and the junction held 3 bases outside the gene matches. CDR3 length: 16 residues. CDR3 amino acids: CASSLGGLAVQETQYF. The CDR3 bases are TGTGCCAGCAGCTTGGGGGGACTAGCGGTACAAGAGACCCAGTACTTC.

The CDR3 here is CASRPLGVIGELFF. The CDR3 DNA is TGTGCCAGCAGACCCCTCGGGGTAATCGGGGAGCTGTTTTTT. This chain uses TRBV5-4 with TRBJ2-2, with D perhaps matching TRBD2 (5 bases). V lost 5 bases, J lost 7 bases, and 15 bases lay in between. The CDR3 spans 14 residues. Looked up from germline, CDR1 is SGHNT and CDR2 is YYREEE (reference sequence).

The V call is TRBV6-5, the J call TRBJ2-5, with 7 bases matching TRBD1. CDR3 length equals 14 residues. The V gene end was trimmed by 4 bases and the J gene end by 2 bases; junction bases not matched to a gene: 4. Germline V gene data show CDR1 as MNHEY and CDR2 as SVGAGI. The CDR3 protein is CASSLQGPQETQYF. Here the CDR3 DNA reads TGTGCCAGCAGTTTACAGGGGCCACAAGAGACCCAGTACTTC.

This chain connects TRBV7-9 to TRBJ2-7; 8 bases fit TRBD2. CDR3 size: 14 residues. The ends lost 6 bases at V and 6 bases at J; junction bases unmatched: 10. Germline V CDR1 and CDR2: SEHNR, FQNEAQ (reference sequence). The CDR3 nucleotides are TGTGCCAGCAGGCGCATTCCGGGACTAGGCGAGCAGTACTTC. Its protein product is CASRRIPGLGEQYF.

The V and J genes are TRBV7-9 and TRBJ2-3; D might be TRBD1 (6 bases). The germline V gene encodes CDR1 SEHNR and CDR2 FQNEAQ (reference sequence). The CDR3 extends over 14 amino acids. V lost 9 bases, J lost 1 base, and 14 bases lay in between. CDR3 nucleotide sequence: TGTGCCAGGGGGAGTGGGGGCCGCACAGATACGCAGTATTTT. Its translation: CARGSGGRTDTQYF.

The chain combines TRBV12-5 with TRBJ2-2; a possible D gene is TRBD2 (5 bases). Between the trimmed V and J ends, which lost 6 bases and 4 bases, there was a span of 18 bases. Germline V gives CDR1 LGHNT, CDR2 FRNRAP. There are 16 residues in the CDR3. The CDR3 sequence is CASGSSWAAGTGELFF. Here the CDR3 DNA reads TGTGCTAGTGGCAGCAGTTGGGCGGCGGGCACCGGGGAGCTGTTTTTT.

CDR3 in DNA: TGTGCCAGCATCTTGGGGACGGCGAACACTGAAGCTTTCTTT. Translating gives CASILGTANTEAFF. This chain links TRBV7-3 with TRBJ1-1; a possible D gene is TRBD1 (5 bases). The CDR3 has 14 residues. Between the trimmed V and J ends, which lost 7 bases and 1 base, there was a span of 13 bases. Germline CDR1 is SGHTA and CDR2 is FQGTGA.

The chain combines TRBV6-1 with TRBJ2-7; D perhaps matches TRBD2 (6 bases). Trimming removed 7 bases from V and 3 bases from J, with 10 bases in between. Per germline, CDR1 MNHNS and CDR2 SASEGT. The CDR3 totals 12 residues. CDR3 amino acids: CASIAGYYEQYF. In nucleotides, the CDR3 is TGTGCCAGCATCGCGGGGTACTACGAGCAGTACTTC.

The chain carries TRBV27 and TRBJ1-1; 9 bases match TRBD1. The CDR3 length is 15 residues. Trimming at V came to 5 bases and at J to 5 bases, leaving 9 bases not matched to a gene. Germline lookup yields CDR1 MNHEY and CDR2 SMNVEV (reference sequence). The CDR3 loop is CASSPQQGARTEAFF. DNA for the CDR3: TGTGCCAGCAGTCCCCAACAGGGGGCTAGGACTGAAGCTTTCTTT.

This clone was seen just once. This chain connects TRBV5-4 to TRBJ2-1, with TRBD2 matching over 11 bases. V lost 4 bases to trimming and J lost 3 bases; unmatched junction nucleotides: 3. CDR1 and CDR2 from the germline V gene are SGHNT and YYREEE (reference sequence). This CDR3 region has 15 residues. The CDR3 region has the DNA TGTGCCAGCAGCCTGGGACTAGCGGTCTACAATGAGCAGTTCTTC. Residues: CASSLGLAVYNEQFF.

The chain joins TRBV10-3 to TRBJ1-2; possibly TRBD1 for D (5 bases). The V gene's germline CDR1 is ENHRY and CDR2 SYGVKD. V dropped 7 bases and J dropped 1 base, with 10 bases sitting between them. The CDR3 is 13 amino acids. CDR3 in amino acids: CAIKRDGNYGYTF. The CDR3 region has the DNA TGTGCCATCAAAAGGGACGGTAACTATGGCTACACCTTC.